The following is a TCR beta chain sequence with its context. The antigen is unknown. This specimen belongs to a study of cytomegalovirus exposure and HLA in healthy donors. Study-level results: According to reports, the classifier identified cytomegalovirus status with high specificity and sensitivity. A later examination showed that TCR association rates differed by HLA locus, with DRB1 most and HLA-C fewest.

Primers: 60 Vbeta forward and 13 Jbeta reverse. Clones were read by immunoSEQ multiplex PCR, and TCRdb kept only the in-frame ones, dropping some. The repertoire consists of 49,000 or so clones, with roughly four fifths occurring once and the leading ten covering around 2.5%. Unmatched junction bases numbered 8, after V lost 7 bases and J lost 2 bases. The V gene's germline CDR1 is SNHLY and CDR2 FYNNEI. This CDR3 is 14 amino acids long. Sequencing was done on a sample of PBMCs. V and J are TRBV2 and TRBJ2-7, with 7 bases that match TRBD1. This TCR came from a boy between 10 and 17 years old in good health and CMV-seropositive. The CDR3 sequence: CASKNPGQTYEQYF. In DNA, the CDR3 is TGTGCCAGCAAAAATCCGGGACAGACCTACGAGCAGTACTTC.